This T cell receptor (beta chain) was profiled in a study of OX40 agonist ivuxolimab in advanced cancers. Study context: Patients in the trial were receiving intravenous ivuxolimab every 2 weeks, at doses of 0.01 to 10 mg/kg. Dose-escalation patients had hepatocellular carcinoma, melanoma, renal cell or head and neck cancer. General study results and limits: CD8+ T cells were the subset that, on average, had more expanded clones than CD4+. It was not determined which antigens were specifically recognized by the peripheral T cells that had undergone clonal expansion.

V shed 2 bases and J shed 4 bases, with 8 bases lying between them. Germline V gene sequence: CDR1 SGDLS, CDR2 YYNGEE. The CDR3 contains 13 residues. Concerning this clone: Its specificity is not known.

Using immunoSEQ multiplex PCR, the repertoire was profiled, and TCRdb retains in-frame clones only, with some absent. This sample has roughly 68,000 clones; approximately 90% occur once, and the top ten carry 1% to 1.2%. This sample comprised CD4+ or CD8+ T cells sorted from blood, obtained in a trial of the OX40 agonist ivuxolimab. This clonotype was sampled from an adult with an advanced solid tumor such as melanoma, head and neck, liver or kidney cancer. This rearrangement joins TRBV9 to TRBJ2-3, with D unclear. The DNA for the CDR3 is TGTGCCAGCAGCGTGAGCTATCCAGATACGCAGTATTTT. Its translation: CASSVSYPDTQYF.